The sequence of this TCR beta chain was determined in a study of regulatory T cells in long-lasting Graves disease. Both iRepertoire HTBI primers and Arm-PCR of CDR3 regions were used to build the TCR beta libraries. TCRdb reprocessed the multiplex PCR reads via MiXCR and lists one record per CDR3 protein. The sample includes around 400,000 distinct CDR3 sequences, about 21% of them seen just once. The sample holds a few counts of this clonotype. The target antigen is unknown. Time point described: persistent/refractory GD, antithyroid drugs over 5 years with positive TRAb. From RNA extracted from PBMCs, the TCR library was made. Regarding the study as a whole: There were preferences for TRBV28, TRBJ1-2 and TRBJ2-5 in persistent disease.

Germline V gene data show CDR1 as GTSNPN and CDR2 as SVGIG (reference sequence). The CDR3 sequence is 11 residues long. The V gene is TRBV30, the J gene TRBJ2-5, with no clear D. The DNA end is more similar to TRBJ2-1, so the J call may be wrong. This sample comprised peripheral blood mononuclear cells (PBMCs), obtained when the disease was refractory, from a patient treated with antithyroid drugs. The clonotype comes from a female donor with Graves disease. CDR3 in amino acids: CACTESNEQFF. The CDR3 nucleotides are TGTGCCTGTACTGAGTCCAATGAGCAGTTCTTC.